The 13 T cell receptor beta chains presented below share a single source sample, sequenced in a study of blood T cell repertoires in COVID-19. This table comes from immunoSEQ multiplex PCR, and its TCRdb copy is limited to in-frame clones, with some not included. This table has 100,000 to 150,000 clones, 88% appearing once. Source material: peripheral blood. These receptors were taken from a human donor in a cohort sampled during active COVID-19.

The chain carries TRBV7-9 and TRBJ2-3, with D perhaps matching TRBD2 (6 bases). Deletions cut 4 bases from V and 11 bases from J, with 13 bases between. The germline gives CDR1 SEHNR, CDR2 FQNEAQ (reference sequence). The length of the CDR3 is 12 residues. The CDR3 DNA sequence: TGTGCCAGCAGCTCCAGTTGGGACTTGCAGTATTTT. This gives the protein CASSSSWDLQYF.

The chain uses TRBV5-4 and TRBJ2-3, with D hard to call. Germline V gene lookup returns CDR1 SGHNT and CDR2 YYREEE (reference sequence). The CDR3 extends over 13 amino acids. V was shortened by 2 bases and J by 1 base, with 5 bases between the two germline ends. The CDR3 nucleotides are TGTGCCAGCAGCTTTACTCGCACAGATACGCAGTATTTT. Translating gives CASSFTRTDTQYF.

The chain couples TRBV18 to TRBJ1-2, with 9 bases that match TRBD1. CDR1 and CDR2 from the germline V gene are KGHSH and LQKENI. The CDR3 sequence is 15 residues long. V shed 6 bases, J shed 3 bases, and the junction held 8 bases outside the gene matches. Written as DNA, the CDR3 is TGTGCCAGCTCGCCCCAACAGGGGGCGGACTATGGCTACACCTTC. Residues: CASSPQQGADYGYTF.

The chain is built from TRBV6-1 and TRBJ2-4; no clear D. Per germline, CDR1 MNHNS and CDR2 SASEGT. V lost 3 bases and J 9 bases, leaving 18 bases between the germline ends. CDR3 length: 15 residues. The CDR3 coding sequence is TGTGCCAGCAGTGATGGTGTGTACCACGGTGGCATTCAGTACTTC. Translating gives CASSDGVYHGGIQYF.

This chain connects TRBV7-9 to TRBJ2-5; perhaps TRBD2 as D (7 bases). Trimming stripped 4 bases from V and 1 base from J, with 13 bases between. The germline gives CDR1 SEHNR, CDR2 FQNEAQ (reference sequence). This CDR3 contains 15 residues. This CDR3 is CASSSGLGGQETQYF. CDR3 DNA: TGTGCCAGCAGCTCCGGACTAGGGGGCCAAGAGACCCAGTACTTC.

The chain recombines TRBV25-1 with TRBJ1-4; D uncertain. Trimming took off 5 bases at V and 8 bases at J, with 9 bases between the two ends. The V gene's germline CDR1 is MGHDK and CDR2 SYGVNS. This CDR3 is 12 amino acids long. CDR3 amino acids: CASSQDGEKLFF. In DNA form, the CDR3 reads TGTGCCAGCAGTCAAGACGGGGAAAAACTGTTTTTT.

This chain connects TRBV29-1 to TRBJ1-2, with 8 bases identical to TRBD1. The CDR3 extends over 17 amino acids. Germline CDR1 SQVTM, CDR2 ANQGSEA. With V trimmed by 5 bases and J by 4 bases, 18 bases remained unmatched. For the CDR3, the DNA is TGCAGCGTTCTGGTTTCTGGGTTGGACAGGGAGGTCTATGGCTACACCTTC. This gives the protein CSVLVSGLDREVYGYTF.

This rearrangement joins TRBV5-1 to TRBJ1-1; the D gene is possibly TRBD1 (5 bases). CDR3 length: 14 amino acids. The ends were cut back, 5 bases at V and 0 bases at J, with 11 bases in the middle. Per the germline V gene, CDR1 is SGHRS and CDR2 is YFSETQ. The chain's CDR3 is CASRKDSMNTEAFF. Here the CDR3 DNA reads TGCGCCAGCAGGAAAGACAGCATGAACACTGAAGCTTTCTTT.

This clone has only one observation. The rearrangement uses TRBV7-2 and TRBJ2-3; D is unresolved. Deletions cut 2 bases from V and 3 bases from J, with 6 bases between. This CDR3 region has 13 residues. Per the germline V gene, CDR1 is SGHTA and CDR2 is FQGNSA. The DNA for the CDR3 is TGTGCCAGCAGCTTACTCGAGACAGATACGCAGTATTTT. Protein: CASSLLETDTQYF.

The genes are TRBV5-5 and TRBJ1-4; 8 nucleotides line up with TRBD1. The J segment lost 8 bases and the V segment lost 5 bases, leaving 11 bases of the junction unmatched. The V gene's germline CDR1 is SGHKS and CDR2 YYEKEE (reference sequence). The CDR3 runs 15 residues. The CDR3 loop reads CASRRTDRGLEKLFF. The CDR3 DNA reads as TGTGCCAGCAGGCGCACTGACAGGGGACTGGAAAAACTGTTTTTT.

The chain is built from TRBV4-1 and TRBJ2-7; the match to TRBD1 covers 9 bases. The germline CDR1 and CDR2 sequences are MGHRA and YSYEKL. The CDR3 spans 15 residues. The ends lost 4 bases at V and 4 bases at J; junction bases unmatched: 8. The CDR3 DNA sequence: TGCGCCAGCAGCCCAACACAGGGGGCTTCGTACGAGCAGTACTTC. Its translation is CASSPTQGASYEQYF.

The table lists this clone with a few counts. This chain uses TRBV11-2 with TRBJ2-7, with D possibly being TRBD1 (5 bases). Germline CDR1 SGHAT, CDR2 FQNNGV. Between the trimmed V and J ends, which lost 2 bases and 0 bases, there was a span of 17 bases. CDR3 size: 17 residues. CDR3 nucleotides: TGTGCCAGCAGCTTACGGGCGGCAGGGAAAAGCTCCTACGAGCAGTACTTC. This codes for CASSLRAAGKSSYEQYF.

The chain joins TRBV7-9 to TRBJ2-1, with TRBD1 as a possible D gene (5 bases). Germline CDR1 SEHNR, CDR2 FQNEAQ (reference sequence). Trimming left V 5 bases short and J 10 bases short, with 18 bases between. This CDR3 comprises 14 residues. The CDR3, as DNA: TGTGCCAGCAGCCCTAGTGGGGCAGGAGAGGAGCAGTTCTTC. Protein sequence: CASSPSGAGEEQFF. The complete variable domain, with remaining parts taken from reference TRBV7-9 and TRBJ2-1, reads DTGVSQNPRHKITKRGQNVTFRCDPISEHNRLYWYRQTLGQGPEFLTYFQNEAQLEKSRLLSDRFSAERPKGSFSTLEIQRTEQGDSAMYLCASSPSGAGEEQFFGPGTRLTVL.